A selection of T cell receptor beta chains follows, all from one sample in a study of OX40 agonist ivuxolimab in advanced cancers. Here immunoSEQ multiplex PCR was the method, and the copy in TCRdb shows in-frame clones only, minus some. The data contain fewer than 70,000 clones, more than 65% of them seen just once; the ten biggest clones take up just under 6.5%. Source: CD4+ or CD8+ T cells sorted from blood, taken in a trial of the OX40 agonist ivuxolimab. The receptors derive from an adult with an advanced solid tumor such as melanoma, head and neck, liver or kidney cancer. Each CDR3 is given with its conserved first and last residue. The D gene is left open where the match is weak. Clone size is not always given. Where it is, it says once, few, many or a class for expanded clones.

CDR3 protein: CASSLAPLSSYNEQFF
CDR3 DNA: TGCGCCAGCAGCTTGGCCCCGCTTAGCTCCTACAATGAGCAGTTCTTC
J gene: TRBJ2-1
V gene: TRBV5-1
clone size: .
D gene: .

CDR3 protein: CASSRDRGAEAFF
CDR3 DNA: TGTGCCAGCAGCCGGGACAGGGGCGCTGAAGCTTTCTTT
J gene: TRBJ1-1
V gene: TRBV11-2
clone size: .
D gene: TRBD1

CDR3 protein: CASSLDKGGLDNEQFF
CDR3 DNA: TGCGCCAGCAGCTTGGATAAAGGGGGGCTAGACAATGAGCAGTTCTTC
J gene: TRBJ2-1
V gene: TRBV5-1
clone size: few
D gene: .

CDR3 protein: CASSIEGYSSTDTQYF
CDR3 DNA: TGTGCCAGTAGTATAGAGGGGTACTCTAGCACAGATACGCAGTATTTT
J gene: TRBJ2-3
V gene: TRBV19
clone size: once
D gene: .

CDR3 protein: CASSFHPSGGAAGELFF
CDR3 DNA: TGTGCCAGCAGCTTTCACCCTAGCGGGGGGGCAGCCGGGGAGCTGTTTTTT
J gene: TRBJ2-2
V gene: TRBV7-2
clone size: .
D gene: TRBD2

CDR3 protein: CASRETGSPEQYF
CDR3 DNA: TGTGCCAGCAGGGAAACAGGGTCACCCGAGCAGTACTTC
J gene: TRBJ2-7
V gene: TRBV2
clone size: .
D gene: .

CDR3 protein: CASSQKNTIYF
CDR3 DNA: TGTGCCAGCAGCCAAAAAAACACCATATATTTT
J gene: TRBJ1-3
V gene: TRBV14
clone size: .
D gene: .

CDR3 protein: CASSPPTSGPPRMWQFF
CDR3 DNA: TGTGCCAGCTCACCACCGACTAGCGGTCCTCCCCGAATGTGGCAGTTCTTC
J gene: TRBJ2-1
V gene: TRBV18
clone size: .
D gene: TRBD2

CDR3 protein: CASGAFTRQRSMNTEAFF
CDR3 DNA: TGTGCCAGTGGCGCGTTCACCCGACAGAGAAGTATGAACACTGAAGCTTTCTTT
J gene: TRBJ1-1
V gene: TRBV19
clone size: once
D gene: .

CDR3 protein: CASSGDSRDYGYTF
CDR3 DNA: TGTGCCAGCAGTGGGGACAGCCGAGACTATGGCTACACCTTC
J gene: TRBJ1-2
V gene: TRBV6-5
clone size: .
D gene: TRBD1

CDR3 protein: CASSLAGRGNYGYTF
CDR3 DNA: TGTGCCAGCAGCTTGGCCGGTAGGGGTAACTATGGCTACACCTTC
J gene: TRBJ1-2
V gene: TRBV5-6
clone size: .
D gene: .

CDR3 protein: CASSPDRSEAFF
CDR3 DNA: TGTGCCAGCAGTCCGGACAGGTCTGAAGCTTTCTTT
J gene: TRBJ1-1
V gene: TRBV27
clone size: .
D gene: TRBD1

CDR3 protein: CASRSWGAETQYF
CDR3 DNA: TGTGCCAGCAGGAGTTGGGGGGCAGAGACCCAGTACTTC
J gene: TRBJ2-5
V gene: TRBV6-1
clone size: few
D gene: .

CDR3 protein: CASSQDLRQSVNQPQHF
CDR3 DNA: TGCGCCAGCAGCCAAGATCTTAGGCAGTCAGTCAATCAGCCCCAGCATTTT
J gene: TRBJ1-5
V gene: TRBV4-3
clone size: .
D gene: .

CDR3 protein: CASSEGRLAGMQETQYF
CDR3 DNA: TGCGCCAGCAGTGAGGGTCGGCTAGCGGGGATGCAAGAGACCCAGTACTTC
J gene: TRBJ2-5
V gene: TRBV10-1
clone size: .
D gene: TRBD2

CDR3 protein: CASGRQGGGQETQYF
CDR3 DNA: TGTGCCAGCGGGAGACAGGGAGGAGGTCAAGAGACCCAGTACTTC
J gene: TRBJ2-5
V gene: TRBV2
clone size: .
D gene: .

CDR3 protein: CASSPSGQPSYEQYF
CDR3 DNA: TGTGCCAGCAGCCCCTCTGGACAGCCTTCCTACGAGCAGTACTTC
J gene: TRBJ2-7
V gene: TRBV5-4
clone size: .
D gene: .

CDR3 protein: CAISAPVGREEDTQYF
CDR3 DNA: TGTGCCATCAGTGCCCCGGTTGGGAGGGAGGAAGATACGCAGTATTTT
J gene: TRBJ2-3
V gene: TRBV10-3
clone size: .
D gene: TRBD2